This passage covers 29 T cell receptor beta chains from one sample sequenced in a study of OX40 agonist ivuxolimab in advanced cancers. The library was built by means of the immunoSEQ multiplex PCR assay. TCRdb took over this immuneACCESS table, retaining in-frame rearrangements with V and J assigned. Such tables are incomplete; in checked studies, under half of the missing clones stem from an unresolved V gene, and the remainder is unexplained. This sample lists about 43,000 clones; 85% to 95% were detected once. The top ten clones comprise approximately 11% of the sample. This sample comprised CD4+ or CD8+ T cells sorted from blood, obtained in a trial of the OX40 agonist ivuxolimab. Receptors were obtained from an adult with an advanced solid tumor such as melanoma, head and neck, liver or kidney cancer.

This sequence joins TRBV7-2 and TRBJ2-1; D may be TRBD2 (6 bases). This CDR3 spans 17 amino acids. The V and J ends lost 5 bases and 4 bases respectively, with 21 bases between them. Germline V gene sequence: CDR1 SGHTA, CDR2 FQGNSA. The CDR3: CASSHLMGGRIYNEQFF. In DNA, the CDR3 is TGTGCCAGCAGCCATCTTATGGGGGGAAGAATATACAATGAGCAGTTCTTC.

The rearrangement uses TRBV5-6 and TRBJ2-1; D might be TRBD1 (5 bases). CDR3 length: 16 amino acids. The germline V gene has CDR1 SGHDT and CDR2 YYEEEE. V was clipped by 4 bases and J by 4 bases, with 18 bases between them. The CDR3 DNA is TGTGCCAGCAGCCTCTACCGACAAGGGGCTTACAATGAGCAGTTCTTC. Amino acids: CASSLYRQGAYNEQFF.

This sequence joins TRBV9 and TRBJ2-7; TRBD2 matches at 9 bases. Germline V gene lookup returns CDR1 SGDLS and CDR2 YYNGEE. The V gene end was trimmed by 0 bases and the J gene end by 1 base; junction bases not matched to a gene: 5. The length of the CDR3 is 16 residues. CDR3 protein: CASSVDAGGLSYEQYF. The DNA for the CDR3 is TGTGCCAGCAGCGTAGACGCGGGAGGGCTATCCTACGAGCAGTACTTC.

The rearrangement joins TRBV28 to TRBJ2-1; 14 positions agree with TRBD2. Trimming at V came to 6 bases and at J to 3 bases, leaving 4 bases not matched to a gene. The CDR3 length is 16 residues. Germline V gene data show CDR1 as MDHEN and CDR2 as SYDVKM. This CDR3 reads CASRSGTSGSYNEQFF. The DNA of the CDR3 is TGTGCCAGCAGATCCGGGACTAGCGGGAGCTACAATGAGCAGTTCTTC. Full variable domain (remainder filled in from reference TRBV28 and TRBJ2-1): DVKVTQSSRYLVKRTGEKVFLECVQDMDHENMFWYRQDPGLGLRLIYFSYDVKMKEKGDIPEGYSVSREKKERFSLILESASTNQTSMYLCASRSGTSGSYNEQFFGPGTRLTVL.

The rearrangement uses TRBV2 and TRBJ2-7, with 7 bases aligning to TRBD1. The CDR3 runs 15 residues. Germline-derived CDR1 and CDR2 are SNHLY and FYNNEI. The V gene end was trimmed by 2 bases and the J gene end by 7 bases; junction bases not matched to a gene: 11. CDR3 in amino acids: CASSEQGVISREQYF. The CDR3, as DNA: TGTGCCAGCAGTGAACAGGGGGTAATCTCAAGGGAGCAGTACTTC. Full variable domain (rest looked up from reference TRBV2 and TRBJ2-7): EPEVTQTPSHQVTQMGQEVILRCVPISNHLYFYWYRQILGQKVEFLVSFYNNEISEKSEIFDDQFSVERPDGSNFTLKIRSTKLEDSAMYFCASSEQGVISREQYFGPGTRLTVT.

The rearrangement joins TRBV5-6 to TRBJ1-4; no definite D call. The V gene's germline CDR1 is SGHDT and CDR2 YYEEEE. The ends were cut back, 2 bases at V and 4 bases at J, with 9 bases in the middle. The CDR3 extends over 14 amino acids. CDR3 sequence: CASSFHVGNEKLFF. The CDR3 coding sequence is TGTGCCAGCAGCTTTCATGTTGGTAATGAAAAACTGTTTTTT.

The rearrangement links TRBV30 to TRBJ1-4, with D possibly TRBD1 on 5 matching bases. From germline, CDR1 is GTSNPN and CDR2 SVGIG (reference sequence). The V and J ends lost 3 bases and 4 bases respectively, with 9 bases between them. The CDR3 is 13 residues long. The CDR3 protein is CAWRKQDNEKLFF. The CDR3 region has the DNA TGTGCCTGGAGGAAACAGGATAATGAAAAACTGTTTTTT.

The chain uses TRBV2 and TRBJ2-7; D is perhaps TRBD2 (6 bases). From germline, CDR1 is SNHLY and CDR2 FYNNEI. Trimming shortened V by 6 bases and J by 3 bases, and 18 bases separated the two germline ends. The CDR3 totals 15 residues. The CDR3 sequence is CASSLSGTSNYEQYF. The DNA of the CDR3 is TGTGCCAGCAGCCTTTCCGGGACTTCGAACTACGAGCAGTACTTC.

A single count supports this clone. The chain employs TRBV12-5 and TRBJ1-2; TRBD1 is a possible D gene (6 bases). CDR3 length: 16 amino acids. Germline V gene sequence: CDR1 LGHNT, CDR2 FRNRAP. V was trimmed by 2 bases and J by 3 bases, leaving 16 bases between them. The CDR3 is CASGLNDRSKYYGYTF. CDR3 coding DNA: TGTGCTAGTGGTTTGAACGACAGGAGCAAATACTATGGCTACACCTTC.

The chain joins TRBV6-5 to TRBJ2-5; D tentatively fits TRBD1 or TRBD2 (5 bases each). Germline CDR1 and CDR2: MNHEY and SVGAGI. V was trimmed by 2 bases and J by 2 bases, leaving 15 bases between them. This CDR3 has 16 amino acids. CDR3 sequence (DNA): TGTGCCAGCAGTTACGGACATATGCGGGCACAAGAGACCCAGTACTTC. It translates to CASSYGHMRAQETQYF.

This chain connects TRBV6-5 to TRBJ2-7; D is possibly TRBD2 (5 bases). Trimming removed 2 bases at V and 7 bases at J, with 12 bases between. Germline CDR1 and CDR2: MNHEY and SVGAGI. The CDR3 contains 13 residues. CDR3 nucleotides: TGTGCCAGCAGTTACAGCGGACGTGGGGAGCAGTACTTC. Amino acid sequence: CASSYSGRGEQYF.

The chain is built from TRBV11-2 and TRBJ2-1, with 8 positions matching TRBD2. This CDR3 has 18 residues. Germline V CDR1 and CDR2: SGHAT, FQNNGV. The junction had 15 bases not matched to a gene; V was cut back by 4 bases and J by 4 bases. Here the CDR3 reads CASSSHPAGGLYYNEQFF. The CDR3 DNA is TGTGCCAGCAGCTCTCACCCCGCGGGAGGCCTTTATTACAATGAGCAGTTCTTC.

The chain has TRBV28 and TRBJ2-7, with D possibly being TRBD2 (5 bases). Germline V gene lookup returns CDR1 MDHEN and CDR2 SYDVKM. The V and J ends lost 4 bases and 3 bases respectively, with 13 bases between them. There are 14 residues in the CDR3. For the CDR3, the DNA is TGTGCCAGCAGTTACGAGCGGCCCCTCTACGAGCAGTACTTC. This encodes CASSYERPLYEQYF.

This chain joins TRBV6-1 and TRBJ2-7; D not resolved. Germline values: CDR1 MNHNS, CDR2 SASEGT. The germline V and J ends were trimmed by 8 bases and 4 bases, with 12 bases remaining between them. CDR3 length: 12 residues. CDR3 nucleotide sequence: TGTGCCAGCGGTTTTCTTGGTTACGAGCAGTACTTC. This translates into CASGFLGYEQYF.

In its sample, this clone was seen a few times. The chain employs TRBV6-6 and TRBJ2-1; D unresolved. Trimming took 5 bases from V and 0 from J, leaving 8 bases between them. The CDR3 spans 14 residues. The germline CDR1 and CDR2 sequences are MNHNY and SVGAGI (reference sequence). The CDR3 spells CASSQSFSYNEQFF. Written as DNA, the CDR3 is TGTGCCAGCAGTCAGAGCTTCTCCTACAATGAGCAGTTCTTC.

The chain is built from TRBV13 and TRBJ2-7; the D gene is possibly TRBD2 (5 bases). Germline V gives CDR1 PRHDT, CDR2 FYEKMQ (reference sequence). This CDR3 spans 14 amino acids. Trimming took off 5 bases at V and 5 bases at J, with 16 bases between the two ends. Written as DNA, the CDR3 is TGTGCCAGCAGCCTCCCGGGTCTAGCCCACGAGCAGTACTTC. Protein sequence: CASSLPGLAHEQYF. The full variable domain, its missing parts supplied by reference TRBV13 and TRBJ2-7, is AAGVIQSPRHLIKEKRETATLKCYPIPRHDTVYWYQQGPGQDPQFLISFYEKMQSDKGSIPDRFSAQQFSDYHSELNMSSLELGDSALYFCASSLPGLAHEQYFGPGTRLTVT.

The chain combines TRBV5-1 with TRBJ1-5, with D perhaps TRBD1 (5 bases). From germline, CDR1 is SGHRS and CDR2 YFSETQ. The CDR3 consists of 14 residues. Between the trimmed V and J ends, which lost 2 bases and 4 bases, there was a span of 10 bases. The CDR3 is CASSFGTGNQPQHF. CDR3 sequence (DNA): TGCGCCAGCAGCTTCGGGACGGGAAATCAGCCCCAGCATTTT.

This chain joins TRBV4-3 and TRBJ1-1; weak D call: TRBD1 (5 bases). Germline V gene lookup returns CDR1 LGHNA and CDR2 YSLEER. V was pared by 1 base and J by 1 base, with 10 bases between. The CDR3 is 15 residues long. CDR3 sequence reads: CASSQATVGNTEAFF. The CDR3, as DNA: TGCGCCAGCAGCCAAGCGACAGTGGGGAACACTGAAGCTTTCTTT.

V is TRBV5-8 and J is TRBJ1-3; D is possibly TRBD1 (6 bases). Looked up from germline, CDR1 is SGHTS and CDR2 is YDEGEE. This CDR3 is 17 amino acids long. Trimming cost V 5 bases and J 10 bases, with 28 bases left between them. The CDR3 region is CASSSLISGNRERTIYF. The CDR3 DNA reads as TGTGCCAGCAGTTCCTTAATATCCGGGAACAGGGAAAGGACCATATATTTT.

The V gene is TRBV11-1, the J gene TRBJ2-1; 11 bases are a match to TRBD2. There are 18 residues in the CDR3. Looked up from germline, CDR1 is SGHAT and CDR2 is FQDESV (reference sequence). Unmatched junction bases numbered 9, after V lost 5 bases and J lost 0 bases. CDR3 sequence: CASSATSGITSSYNEQFF. DNA of the CDR3: TGTGCCAGCAGCGCGACTAGCGGGATAACGAGCTCCTACAATGAGCAGTTCTTC. The full variable domain, its missing parts supplied by reference TRBV11-1 and TRBJ2-1, is EAEVAQSPRYKITEKSQAVAFWCDPISGHATLYWYRQILGQGPELLVQFQDESVVDDSQLPKDRFSAERLKGVDSTLKIQPAELGDSAMYLCASSATSGITSSYNEQFFGPGTRLTVL.

The J gene is TRBJ1-1, the V gene TRBV7-9, with 9 bases lining up with TRBD1. CDR3 length: 15 amino acids. The J segment lost 1 base and the V segment lost 6 bases, leaving 6 bases of the junction unmatched. The germline CDR1 and CDR2 sequences are SEHNR and FQNEAQ (reference sequence). The CDR3 DNA follows: TGTGCCAGCAGATTCCCGGGACAGGGGAACACTGAAGCTTTCTTT. Protein sequence: CASRFPGQGNTEAFF.

The chain employs TRBV30 and TRBJ1-1, with a weak D call TRBD1 (6 bases). Trimming shortened V by 7 bases and J by 6 bases, and 18 bases separated the two germline ends. This CDR3 contains 13 residues. CDR1 and CDR2 from the germline V gene are GTSNPN and SVGIG (reference sequence). The CDR3 reads CALDHRAGAEAFF. The CDR3 nucleotides read TGTGCCTTAGACCACAGGGCTGGGGCTGAAGCTTTCTTT.

The chain carries TRBV7-6 and TRBJ2-3, with TRBD2 matching 11 bases. Losses at the gene ends were 0 bases for V and 0 bases for J; bases not matched to a gene: 2. Germline V gene sequence: CDR1 SGHVS, CDR2 FNYEAQ. This CDR3 region has 17 residues. The CDR3 sequence: CASSLAGLAVSTDTQYF. For the CDR3, the DNA is TGTGCCAGCAGCTTAGCGGGACTAGCGGTGAGCACAGATACGCAGTATTTT.

The chain joins TRBV6-5 to TRBJ2-7, with 7 bases matching TRBD1. The V gene end was trimmed by 6 bases and the J gene end by 5 bases; junction bases not matched to a gene: 10. Germline V gives CDR1 MNHEY, CDR2 SVGAGI. The CDR3 is made up of 14 amino acids. Here the CDR3 reads CASRVRGLGNEQYF. The CDR3, as DNA: TGTGCCAGCAGGGTTAGGGGGCTCGGAAACGAGCAGTACTTC.

The V and J genes are TRBV7-6 and TRBJ2-7; D remains unclear. Trimming removed 7 bases from V and 4 bases from J, with 14 bases in between. The CDR3 contains 13 residues. The germline CDR1 and CDR2 sequences are SGHVS and FNYEAQ. CDR3 in amino acids: CASTPTNDYEQYF. As DNA, the CDR3 is TGTGCCAGCACCCCGACCAACGATTACGAGCAGTACTTC. Using reference TRBV7-6 and TRBJ2-7 for the parts outside the CDR3, the full variable domain is GAGVSQSPRYKVTKRGQDVALRCDPISGHVSLYWYRQALGQGPEFLTYFNYEAQQDKSGLPNDRFSAERPEGSISTLTIQRTEQRDSAMYRCASTPTNDYEQYFGPGTRLTVT.

The chain carries TRBV6-1 and TRBJ1-2; D not certain. The V gene lost 3 bases and the J gene lost 5 bases, with 7 bases spanning the gap. From germline, CDR1 is MNHNS and CDR2 SASEGT. CDR3 size: 12 residues. DNA of the CDR3: TGTGCCAGCAGTGATAACCGGTATGGCTACACCTTC. Its protein product is CASSDNRYGYTF.

This clone appeared once. The V and J genes are TRBV13 and TRBJ1-1; tentative D call: TRBD1 (5 bases). The CDR3 loop spans 18 amino acids. In germline, CDR1 is PRHDT, CDR2 FYEKMQ (reference sequence). V was clipped by 5 bases and J by 0 bases, with 22 bases between them. CDR3 residues: CASSPSDPRESMNTEAFF. CDR3 nucleotides: TGTGCCAGCAGCCCTTCCGACCCCAGGGAGAGTATGAACACTGAAGCTTTCTTT.

V and J are TRBV19 and TRBJ2-7; no clear D. V lost 3 bases, J lost 2 bases, and 8 bases lay in between. CDR3 length equals 13 residues. The V gene's germline CDR1 is LNHDA and CDR2 SQIVND (reference sequence). This CDR3 is CASSIYNTYEQYF. The CDR3 DNA reads as TGTGCCAGTAGTATTTACAATACCTACGAGCAGTACTTC.

The V gene is TRBV6-1, the J gene TRBJ2-3, with no clear D. The germline CDR1 and CDR2 sequences are MNHNS and SASEGT. The V end was cut by 7 bases, the J end by 2 bases, with 7 bases between. CDR3 length equals 12 residues. The CDR3 sequence is CASTGNTDTQYF. CDR3 nucleotides: TGTGCCAGCACCGGAAACACAGATACGCAGTATTTT.